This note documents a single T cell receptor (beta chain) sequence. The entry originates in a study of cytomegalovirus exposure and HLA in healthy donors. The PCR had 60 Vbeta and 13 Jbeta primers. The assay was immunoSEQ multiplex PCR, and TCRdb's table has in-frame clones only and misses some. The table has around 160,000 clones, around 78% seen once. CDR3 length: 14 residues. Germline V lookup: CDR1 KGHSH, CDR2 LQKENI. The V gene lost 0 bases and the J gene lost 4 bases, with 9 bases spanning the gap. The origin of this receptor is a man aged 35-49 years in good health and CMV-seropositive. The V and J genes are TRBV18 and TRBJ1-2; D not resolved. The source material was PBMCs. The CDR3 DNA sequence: TGTGCCAGCTCACCACCGACTAGGCCCTATGGCTACACCTTC. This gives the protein CASSPPTRPYGYTF.